A selection of T cell receptor beta chains follows, all from one sample in a study of T cells in Graves' hyperthyroidism and ophthalmopathy. TCRdb passed the multiplex PCR reads through MiXCR, listing each CDR3 protein once. The table has about 480,000 distinct CDR3 sequences, approximately 15% seen once. The source material was blood. These receptors originate from a woman aged 18-29 years with Graves' hyperthyroidism. Each CDR3 is given with its conserved first and last residue. Each record gives: D gene, J gene, clone size, V gene, CDR3 protein, CDR3 DNA. D genes are given only for firm matches. Clone size is not always given. Where it is, it says once, few, many or a class for expanded clones.

TRBD1 TRBJ2-5 many TRBV29-1 CSAADRGLRQETQYF TGCAGCGCCGCCGACAGGGGTTTAAGGCAAGAGACCCAGTACTTC
TRBD2 TRBJ2-1 few TRBV20-1 CSAEREYSYNEQFF TGCAGTGCTGAGCGGGAGTACTCCTACAATGAGCAGTTCTTC
. TRBJ2-1 many TRBV10-3 CAISESSSEQFF TGTGCCATCAGTGAGTCGAGTTCCGAGCAGTTCTTC
TRBD2 TRBJ2-1 . TRBV12-3/TRBV12-4 CASGVHSGTNEQFF TGTGCCAGCGGGGTTCATAGCGGGACCAATGAGCAGTTCTTC
. TRBJ2-5 many TRBV20-1 CSARPLGQETQYF TGCAGTGCTAGACCTCTAGGTCAAGAGACCCAGTACTTC
. TRBJ2-3 many TRBV11-3 CASGGGWADTQYF TGTGCCTCCGGGGGCGGATGGGCAGATACGCAGTATTTT
TRBD1 TRBJ1-2 many TRBV19 CASSTPPGQTWYGYTF TGTGCCAGTAGTACCCCCCCGGGACAGACGTGGTATGGCTACACCTTC
TRBD2 TRBJ2-1 few TRBV24-1 CATSVGGRVDEQFF TGTGCCACCAGTGTTGGCGGGAGGGTTGATGAGCAGTTCTTC
. TRBJ1-5 many TRBV2 CASSEFSGNQPQHF TGTGCCAGCAGTGAATTTTCAGGAAACCAGCCCCAGCATTTT
. TRBJ2-7 many TRBV12-5 CASGLGTALEQYF TGTGCTAGTGGTTTGGGGACAGCCCTCGAGCAGTACTTC
TRBD2 TRBJ2-6 few TRBV5-1 CASSLWGGGSGANVLTF TGCGCCAGCAGCCTTTGGGGGGGTGGCTCTGGGGCCAACGTCCTGACTTTC
TRBD1 TRBJ2-1 many TRBV30 CAWTRDRRFNEQFF TGTGCCTGGACCCGGGACAGGAGGTTTAATGAGCAGTTCTTC
TRBD2 TRBJ2-5 many TRBV29-1 CSVPQGGYQETQYF TGCAGCGTGCCTCAGGGAGGGTACCAAGAGACCCAGTACTTC
. TRBJ1-5 few TRBV30 CAWRVGIEQPQHF TGTGCCTGGAGAGTGGGAATAGAACAGCCCCAGCATTTT
. TRBJ1-2 many TRBV12-3/TRBV12-4 CASSFDRYGYTF TGTGCCAGCAGTTTTGACAGATATGGCTACACCTTC
. TRBJ1-1 . TRBV6-1 CASILTQRNTEAFF TGTGCCAGCATATTGACACAGCGGAACACTGAAGCTTTCTTT
TRBD2 TRBJ2-1 . TRBV7-9 CASSSGLAGDVTYNEQFF TGTGCCAGCAGTTCCGGACTAGCGGGAGATGTCACCTACAATGAGCAGTTCTTC
TRBD1 TRBJ1-5 once TRBV12-3/TRBV12-4 CASSDRVRNQPQHF TGTGCCAGCAGTGACAGGGTTCGGAATCAGCCCCAGCATTTT
TRBD1 TRBJ1-1 . TRBV10-3 CAISGQGDTEAFF TGTGCCATCAGCGGACAGGGGGACACTGAAGCTTTCTTT
TRBD2 TRBJ2-4 few TRBV10-1 CASSESSASGTLAKNIQYF TGCGCCAGCAGTGAGTCGTCTGCTAGCGGGACGCTAGCCAAAAACATTCAGTACTTC
. TRBJ2-3 . TRBV5-5 CASSLGSSDWGDTQYF TGTGCCAGCAGCTTGGGGTCTAGCGACTGGGGAGATACGCAGTATTTT
TRBD2 TRBJ2-3 . TRBV7-9 CASSPQLAGVGADTQYF TGTGCCAGCAGCCCGCAACTAGCGGGAGTGGGGGCAGATACGCAGTATTTT
. TRBJ1-1 . TRBV18 CASSPGQFNEAFF TGTGCCAGCTCACCCGGACAGTTCAATGAAGCTTTCTTT
. TRBJ2-1 many TRBV4-1 CASSHRNSGTYNEQFF TGCGCCAGCAGCCACCGAAATAGCGGTACCTACAATGAGCAGTTCTTC
. TRBJ1-5 . TRBV4-3 CASSQSIYSNQPQHF TGCGCCAGCAGCCAAAGCATTTATAGCAATCAGCCCCAGCATTTT
. TRBJ1-1 many TRBV7-3 CASSSGHQNTEAFF TGTGCCAGCAGCTCGGGACATCAGAACACTGAAGCTTTCTTT
TRBD1 TRBJ2-5 many TRBV7-9 CASSLVQGAETQYF TGTGCCAGCAGCTTAGTGCAGGGGGCAGAGACCCAGTACTTC
TRBD1 TRBJ2-1 many TRBV7-9 CASSLARRTGGRNEQFF TGTGCCAGCAGCTTAGCGCGGAGGACAGGGGGCAGGAATGAGCAGTTCTTC
TRBD2 TRBJ2-1 many TRBV18 CASSPFTSGRGNEQFF TGTGCCAGCTCACCATTTACTAGCGGGAGGGGCAATGAGCAGTTCTTC
TRBD2 TRBJ2-1 . TRBV7-9 CGARAGGGNEQFF TGTGGCGCGCGGGCGGGAGGGGGCAATGAGCAGTTCTTC
. TRBJ2-7 many TRBV7-9 CASSLGGTDYEQYF TGTGCCAGCAGCTTAGGAGGGACGGACTACGAGCAGTACTTC
TRBD2 TRBJ2-1 . TRBV18 CASSPPPSGSSYNEQFF TGTGCCAGCTCACCACCTCCTAGCGGGAGCTCCTACAATGAGCAGTTCTTC
. TRBJ1-3 few TRBV19 CASTADRSPGNTIYF TGTGCCAGTACCGCGGACAGATCCCCTGGAAACACCATATATTTT
TRBD2 TRBJ2-5 many TRBV7-8 CASSSGTSGQETQYF TGTGCCAGCAGTTCCGGGACTAGCGGTCAAGAGACCCAGTACTTC
. TRBJ2-6 many TRBV25-1 CASSEAGTGVSGANVLTF TGTGCCAGCAGTGAGGCCGGGACGGGGGTTTCTGGGGCCAACGTCCTGACTTTC
TRBD1 TRBJ1-5 . TRBV20-1 CSAWTGDLSGQPQHF TGCAGTGCCTGGACAGGGGACCTCTCGGGACAGCCCCAGCATTTT
. TRBJ1-5 many TRBV9 CASSVAEGSGQPQHF TGTGCCAGCAGCGTAGCGGAAGGGAGCGGGCAGCCCCAGCATTTT
. TRBJ1-1 many TRBV20-1 CSASRQVMNTEAFF TGCAGTGCTAGTCGACAGGTAATGAACACTGAAGCTTTCTTT
TRBD1 TRBJ1-2 many TRBV2 CASSGDRGTYGYTF TGTGCCAGCAGCGGAGACAGGGGGACCTATGGCTACACCTTC
. TRBJ2-3 many TRBV7-8 CASSLQAPNTDTQYF TGTGCCAGCAGCTTACAAGCGCCTAACACAGATACGCAGTATTTT
TRBD2 TRBJ2-1 many TRBV28 CASMTGTSGQSSYNEQFF TGTGCCAGTATGACCGGGACTAGCGGACAAAGCTCCTACAATGAGCAGTTCTTC
. TRBJ2-5 . TRBV6-1 CASSEASRVRETQYF TGTGCCAGCAGTGAAGCGTCCAGGGTTAGGGAGACCCAGTACTTC
TRBD1 TRBJ1-5 many TRBV6-5 CASSYSRGDSASGQPQHF TGTGCCAGCAGTTACTCTCGGGGGGACAGTGCCTCCGGACAGCCCCAGCATTTT
TRBD1 TRBJ2-2 many TRBV18 CASSPVQGDTGELFF TGTGCCAGCTCACCAGTCCAGGGGGACACCGGGGAGCTGTTTTTT
TRBD2 TRBJ2-1 many TRBV11-3 CASSLMPSGAYNEQFF TGTGCCAGCAGCTTAATGCCTAGCGGGGCCTACAATGAGCAGTTCTTC
TRBD2 TRBJ2-5 many TRBV20-1 CSAIPGAGGGETQYF TGCAGTGCCATCCCTGGGGCGGGAGGAGGGGAGACCCAGTACTTC
TRBD2 TRBJ2-5 . TRBV6-5 CASSYSGTGLAGGPETQYF TGTGCCAGCAGTTACTCCGGGACAGGACTAGCGGGAGGCCCAGAGACCCAGTACTTC
TRBD1 TRBJ1-4 once TRBV6-2/TRBV6-3 CASGPDRAREKLFF TGTGCCAGCGGGCCGGACAGGGCGCGGGAAAAACTGTTTTTT
TRBD1 TRBJ2-5 many TRBV6-6 CASSYMGQRQETQYF TGTGCCAGCAGTTACATGGGACAGCGCCAAGAGACCCAGTACTTC
. TRBJ1-1 . TRBV4-1 CASSQERGSYTEGFF TGCGCCAGCAGCCAGGAACGGGGCAGCTACACTGAAGGTTTCTTT
. TRBJ1-2 . TRBV7-9 CASSPKTDSYGYTF TGTGCCAGCAGCCCCAAGACCGACAGCTATGGCTACACCTTC
. TRBJ1-2 few TRBV19 CASSIGVSHDYGYTF TGTGCCAGTAGTATAGGGGTATCTCACGACTATGGCTACACCTTC
. TRBJ1-5 many TRBV27 CASSKTTGLYSNQPQHF TGTGCCAGCAGTAAAACGACAGGCCTGTATAGCAATCAGCCCCAGCATTTT
TRBD1 TRBJ1-2 many TRBV6-1 CASSVGQGTPYGYTF TGTGCCAGCAGTGTGGGACAGGGGACTCCCTATGGCTACACCTTC
. TRBJ2-2 many TRBV7-3 CASSPRGTGELFF TGTGCCAGCAGTCCACGTGGCACCGGGGAGCTGTTTTTT
TRBD1 TRBJ1-2 many TRBV7-9 CASSLNPGRTGGAWVYGYTF TGTGCCAGCAGCTTAAACCCCGGCAGGACAGGGGGCGCTTGGGTCTATGGCTACACCTTC
. TRBJ1-2 few TRBV3-1 CASSPEQGYRYGYTF TGTGCCAGCAGCCCCGAGCAGGGGTACCGTTATGGCTACACCTTC